Below are 6 T cell receptor beta chains sequenced from a single sample in a study of vaccination effects on CD4 cells after COVID-19 (dated by TCRdb to 2021 to 2024). Libraries came from the immunoSEQ multiplex PCR assay. As stored in TCRdb, this immuneACCESS dataset retains in-frame rearrangements with V and J assigned. A fraction of the clones does not appear; measured against another copy, unresolved V genes explain less than half of the discrepancy, and the remainder lacks a known reason. The sample data list 25,000 to 30,000 clones, and under 85% of these were observed just once. The ten largest clones represent about a sixth of the sample. These receptors lack a known antigen. To identify antigen-specific CD4+ T cell clonotypes by their expansion, the ViraFEST assay first stimulated PBMC with viral peptide pools and then applied TCR sequencing. After 10 days of culture, CD4+ T cells were isolated with the EasySep CD4+ T cell isolation kit. Each participant got two doses of an mRNA SARS-CoV-2 vaccine, either BNT162b2 or mRNA-1273.

The sample here was CD4+ T cells from PBMCs cultured with HCoV-OC43 spike peptides, taken after COVID-19 vaccination. The sample's cell subset or site, from its label and the paper: HCoV-OC43 spike overlapping peptide pool stimulation. The receptors stem from a human donor who received a COVID-19 vaccine.

The chain recombines TRBV5-1 with TRBJ2-5, with TRBD1 as a possible D gene (7 bases). This CDR3 contains 16 residues. Between the trimmed V and J ends, which lost 3 bases and 5 bases, there was a span of 20 bases. Looked up from germline, CDR1 is SGHRS and CDR2 is YFSETQ. Here the CDR3 DNA reads TGCGCCAGCAGCTGGAGGGGCCCCGACAGGGCTGAGACCCAGTACTTC. Its translation: CASSWRGPDRAETQYF.

This clone was counted only a few times. The chain links TRBV2 to TRBJ2-7; D is undetermined. Germline V lookup: CDR1 SNHLY, CDR2 FYNNEI. Trimming stripped 1 base from V and 7 bases from J, with 8 bases between. This CDR3 has 12 residues. This CDR3 reads CASSEDDLEQYF. CDR3 DNA: TGTGCCAGCAGTGAAGACGATTTGGAGCAGTACTTC.

The J gene is TRBJ2-5, the V gene TRBV14; D uncertain. The CDR3 is 12 residues long. The germline CDR1 and CDR2 sequences are SGHDN and FVKESK. V was trimmed by 5 bases and J by 0 bases, leaving 4 bases between them. The CDR3 DNA reads as TGTGCCAGCAGCACCTACCAAGAGACCCAGTACTTC. Protein: CASSTYQETQYF.

J is TRBJ1-5 and V is TRBV12-3 or TRBV12-4; a possible D gene is TRBD1 (6 bases). The V end lost 6 bases, the J end lost 6 bases, and 9 bases lay between the germline ends. This CDR3 is 12 amino acids long. As DNA, the CDR3 is TGTGCCAGCAGCAGGGGTGCTCAGCCCCAGCATTTT. Translated, it gives CASSRGAQPQHF.

This clone was observed a few times. The CDR3 DNA reads as TGCAGCGTGATATTACCGGGACAGGGATCCTACGAGCAGTACTTC. It translates to CSVILPGQGSYEQYF. The chain has TRBV29-1 and TRBJ2-7, with 9 bases fitting TRBD1. This CDR3 region has 15 residues. Germline trimming cut 6 bases from V and 1 base from J; bases unmatched to any gene: 10. Germline values: CDR1 SQVTM, CDR2 ANQGSEA.

The chain uses TRBV7-8 and TRBJ1-1; TRBD1 might be the D (6 bases). Trimming left V 2 bases short and J 1 base short, with 17 bases between. Germline loops: CDR1 SGHVS, CDR2 FQNEAQ. CDR3 length equals 17 residues. The CDR3 DNA follows: TGTGCCAGCAGCTTATATCAGGGACAAGGAGGGAACACTGAAGCTTTCTTT. It yields the protein CASSLYQGQGGNTEAFF.